One sample yielded the 21 T cell receptor beta chains listed below, sequenced in a study of T cell responses to AZD1222 COVID-19 vaccine. Generated by immunoSEQ multiplex PCR, the TCRdb table keeps only in-frame clones and is missing some. The sample has about 220,000 clones; roughly 91% are singletons. This material consisted of peripheral blood, taken on day 0 of MenACWY control vaccination. The receptors here all came from an adult in good health.

V usage is TRBV7-9 and J usage is TRBJ1-1; tentatively, D is TRBD1 (6 bases). Germline CDR1 reads SEHNR; CDR2 reads FQNEAQ (reference sequence). CDR3 size: 17 residues. With 5 bases removed from V and 0 bases from J, the gap between germline ends came to 19 bases. For the CDR3, the DNA is TGTGCCAGCAGCCCTACTCCTACAGGGAGAATGAACACTGAAGCTTTCTTT. Amino acid sequence: CASSPTPTGRMNTEAFF.

The chain recombines TRBV19 with TRBJ1-6; D uncertain. CDR3 length: 11 residues. Deletions cut 6 bases from V and 11 bases from J, with 8 bases between. The germline gives CDR1 LNHDA, CDR2 SQIVND (reference sequence). The CDR3 loop reads CASSARAPLHF. DNA of the CDR3: TGTGCCAGTAGCGCCCGGGCACCCCTCCACTTT. The whole variable domain, filled in from reference TRBV19 and TRBJ1-6, reads DGGITQSPKYLFRKEGQNVTLSCEQNLNHDAMYWYRQDPGQGLRLIYYSQIVNDFQKGDIAEGYSVSREKKESFPLTVTSAQKNPTAFYLCASSARAPLHFGNGTRLTVT.

This CDR3 is CASSDRTGFGELFF. In DNA, the CDR3 is TGTGCCAGCAGTGACCGGACAGGCTTCGGGGAGCTGTTTTTT. The chain carries TRBV6-1 and TRBJ2-2; 7 bases line up with TRBD1. The CDR3 is 14 residues long. Looked up from germline, CDR1 is MNHNS and CDR2 is SASEGT. The V and J ends lost 3 bases and 7 bases, in that order; junction bases with no gene match: 5.

The chain couples TRBV10-3 to TRBJ2-2; D is unclear. V lost 8 bases and J lost 4, with 8 bases in between. CDR1 is ENHRY, CDR2 SYGVKD, per germline. The CDR3 is 12 residues long. The CDR3 DNA reads as TGTGCCATCCTCCCCGGCACCGGGGAGCTGTTTTTT. As protein: CAILPGTGELFF.

The CDR3 here is CASSVRVGTDTQYF. CDR3 DNA: TGTGCCAGCAGCGTAAGGGTCGGCACAGATACGCAGTATTTT. This chain joins TRBV9 and TRBJ2-3; D gene ambiguous. Germline CDR1 is SGDLS and CDR2 is YYNGEE. This CDR3 has 14 amino acids. V lost 1 base to trimming and J lost 1 base, with 7 bases between them.

The DNA for the CDR3 is TGTGCCAGCAAAAAAGAGGCTAGCAATCAGCCCCAGCATTTT. Its protein product is CASKKEASNQPQHF. The chain links TRBV2 to TRBJ1-5; D call uncertain. V was shortened by 7 bases and J by 0 bases, with 10 bases between the two germline ends. This CDR3 has 14 residues. Germline CDR1 is SNHLY and CDR2 is FYNNEI.

The J gene is TRBJ1-5, the V gene TRBV18; no clear D gene. The CDR3 consists of 16 residues. V lost 5 bases, J lost 0 bases, and 14 bases lay in between. Germline V gives CDR1 KGHSH, CDR2 LQKENI. CDR3 loop: CASSDLGRLSNQPQHF. The CDR3 bases are TGTGCCAGCTCAGATCTTGGGCGACTTAGCAATCAGCCCCAGCATTTT.

This chain joins TRBV7-9 and TRBJ2-7; D is ambiguous. The length of the CDR3 is 14 residues. CDR1 SEHNR and CDR2 FQNEAQ come from the germline V gene (reference sequence). With 1 base removed from V and 4 bases from J, the gap between germline ends came to 11 bases. The CDR3 loop reads CASSLESVGYEQYF. The CDR3 DNA reads TGTGCCAGCAGCTTAGAGTCGGTGGGTTACGAGCAGTACTTC.

This clone has a single count. V and J are TRBV7-9 and TRBJ2-1, with D possibly being TRBD1 or TRBD2 (6 bases each). CDR1 is SEHNR, CDR2 FQNEAQ, per germline (reference sequence). The ends were cut back, 1 base at V and 9 bases at J, with 7 bases in the middle. This CDR3 is built from 12 residues. This CDR3 is CASSLEGGEQFF. The CDR3, as DNA: TGTGCCAGCAGCTTAGAGGGGGGTGAGCAGTTCTTC.

The V gene is TRBV7-9, the J gene TRBJ2-7, with 7 bases lining up with TRBD1. Germline loops: CDR1 SEHNR, CDR2 FQNEAQ (reference sequence). Trimming took 7 bases from V and 1 from J; bases not matched to a gene: 10. The CDR3 consists of 15 residues. The CDR3 DNA reads TGTGCCAGCACCTCGCAGACGACAGGGTCCTACGAGCAGTACTTC. As protein: CASTSQTTGSYEQYF.

The rearrangement joins TRBV30 to TRBJ2-5; 10 bases agree with TRBD1. CDR1 GTSNPN and CDR2 SVGIG come from the germline V gene (reference sequence). The V gene end was trimmed by 5 bases and the J gene end by 5 bases; junction bases not matched to a gene: 5. The CDR3 contains 13 residues. The CDR3 DNA reads TGTGCCTGGGACAGGGGGCGGAGGGAGACCCAGTACTTC. This encodes CAWDRGRRETQYF.

This clone is a singleton in its sample. The chain employs TRBV6-2 or TRBV6-3 and TRBJ2-7; D is possibly TRBD1 (6 bases). CDR1 and CDR2 from the germline V gene are MNHEY and SVGEGT. V lost 5 bases to trimming and J lost 9 bases, with 14 bases between them. This CDR3 is 12 amino acids long. This CDR3 reads CASSNYRDGQYF. In DNA form, the CDR3 reads TGTGCCAGCAGTAATTACAGGGACGGGCAGTACTTC.

The genes are TRBV4-1 and TRBJ1-2; unclear D gene. The CDR3 runs 14 residues. The germline gives CDR1 MGHRA, CDR2 YSYEKL. V lost 0 bases, J lost 2 bases, and 7 bases lay in between. The CDR3 sequence is CASSQDPPNYGYTF. CDR3 in DNA: TGCGCCAGCAGCCAAGATCCTCCCAACTATGGCTACACCTTC.

V usage is TRBV4-1 and J usage is TRBJ1-1; TRBD1 is a possible D gene (5 bases). The germline CDR1 and CDR2 sequences are MGHRA and YSYEKL. This CDR3 comprises 14 residues. The ends were cut back, 10 bases at V and 7 bases at J, with 22 bases in the middle. The CDR3 loop is CATYRRGTPHEAFF. The DNA of the CDR3 is TGCGCCACCTATCGGCGCGGGACCCCCCATGAAGCTTTCTTT.

This clone was seen only once. The chain couples TRBV5-1 to TRBJ2-2, with D unresolved. V was clipped by 0 bases and J by 6 bases, with 12 bases between them. Per the germline V gene, CDR1 is SGHRS and CDR2 is YFSETQ. This CDR3 has 15 amino acids. In DNA form, the CDR3 reads TGCGCCAGCAGCTTGGCCCGTACCAGTTCCGGGGAGCTGTTTTTT. It yields the protein CASSLARTSSGELFF.

V and J are TRBV15 and TRBJ2-7; 12 bases are shared with TRBD1. This CDR3 has 14 residues. Germline CDR1 is LNHNV and CDR2 is YYDKDF (reference sequence). V lost 5 bases to trimming and J lost 4 bases; unmatched junction nucleotides: 3. The CDR3 sequence: CATSGDRGPYEQYF. Written as DNA, the CDR3 is TGTGCCACCAGCGGGGACAGGGGGCCGTACGAGCAGTACTTC.

V gene TRBV1 combines with J gene TRBJ2-3; the table's D call TRBD2 went unverified against the DNA. TRBV1 constitutes a pseudogene. This CDR3 has 16 amino acids. CDR3 in DNA: TGCACCAGCAGCCCCCCCTCCGGGGTAGTCTCAGATACGCAGTATTTT. This sequence encodes CTSSPPSGVVSDTQYF.

The chain couples TRBV28 to TRBJ1-1, with 7 positions matching TRBD1. Per germline, CDR1 MDHEN and CDR2 SYDVKM. CDR3 length equals 13 residues. With 7 bases clipped from V and 6 bases from J, the junction kept 8 bases outside the gene matches. CDR3 in amino acids: CASTLDRASEAFF. DNA for the CDR3: TGTGCCAGCACCCTAGACAGGGCTTCTGAAGCTTTCTTT.

The chain combines TRBV28 with TRBJ1-6, with D perhaps matching TRBD1 (6 bases). Trimming left V 7 bases short and J 3 bases short, with 13 bases between. Per the germline V gene, CDR1 is MDHEN and CDR2 is SYDVKM. The CDR3 runs to 15 residues. CDR3 amino acids: CASNPWTDYNSPLHF. The CDR3 nucleotides are TGTGCCAGCAACCCCTGGACAGACTATAATTCACCCCTCCACTTT.

The chain has TRBV7-9 and TRBJ1-2, with TRBD1 matching 7 bases. J lost 2 bases, V lost 5 bases, and 2 bases had no gene match. The V gene's germline CDR1 is SEHNR and CDR2 FQNEAQ (reference sequence). This CDR3 region has 13 residues. The CDR3 DNA sequence: TGTGCCAGCAGCCAGACAGGGAACTATGGCTACACCTTC. Translation: CASSQTGNYGYTF.

The chain joins TRBV11-2 to TRBJ2-2; D gene unclear. V lost 5 bases and J 6 bases, leaving 13 bases between the germline ends. CDR3 length: 14 amino acids. Germline V gene lookup returns CDR1 SGHAT and CDR2 FQNNGV. CDR3 protein: CASSTNWGSGELFF. Here the CDR3 DNA reads TGTGCCAGCAGCACCAACTGGGGATCCGGGGAGCTGTTTTTT.